The T cell receptor (beta chain) under discussion was sequenced for a study of T cells expressing NK-cell markers. Study-wide points: A few of the donors also had these clonotypes leading their CD3+CD56-NKG2C+ fraction.

From its re-call of the 5' RACE reads, TCRdb lists each CDR3 protein once, without DNA. The data include about 460,000 distinct CDR3 sequences; the top ten clones carry over 1.3%. On this clonotype: What it binds is unknown.

The CDR3 is 17 amino acids. The germline CDR1 and CDR2 sequences are MGHRA and YSYEKL. The sequence derives from a woman in her forties or fifties in good health. Sequenced sample: blood T cells: a sorted CD56 or NKG2C T cell subset, CD4+ or CD8+ T cells, or bulk PBMC T cells (not recorded which). The chain has TRBV4-1 and TRBJ2-1; TCRdb picks TRBD1, but there is no DNA to check that call. The chain's CDR3 is CASSQLSQGASYNEQFF.